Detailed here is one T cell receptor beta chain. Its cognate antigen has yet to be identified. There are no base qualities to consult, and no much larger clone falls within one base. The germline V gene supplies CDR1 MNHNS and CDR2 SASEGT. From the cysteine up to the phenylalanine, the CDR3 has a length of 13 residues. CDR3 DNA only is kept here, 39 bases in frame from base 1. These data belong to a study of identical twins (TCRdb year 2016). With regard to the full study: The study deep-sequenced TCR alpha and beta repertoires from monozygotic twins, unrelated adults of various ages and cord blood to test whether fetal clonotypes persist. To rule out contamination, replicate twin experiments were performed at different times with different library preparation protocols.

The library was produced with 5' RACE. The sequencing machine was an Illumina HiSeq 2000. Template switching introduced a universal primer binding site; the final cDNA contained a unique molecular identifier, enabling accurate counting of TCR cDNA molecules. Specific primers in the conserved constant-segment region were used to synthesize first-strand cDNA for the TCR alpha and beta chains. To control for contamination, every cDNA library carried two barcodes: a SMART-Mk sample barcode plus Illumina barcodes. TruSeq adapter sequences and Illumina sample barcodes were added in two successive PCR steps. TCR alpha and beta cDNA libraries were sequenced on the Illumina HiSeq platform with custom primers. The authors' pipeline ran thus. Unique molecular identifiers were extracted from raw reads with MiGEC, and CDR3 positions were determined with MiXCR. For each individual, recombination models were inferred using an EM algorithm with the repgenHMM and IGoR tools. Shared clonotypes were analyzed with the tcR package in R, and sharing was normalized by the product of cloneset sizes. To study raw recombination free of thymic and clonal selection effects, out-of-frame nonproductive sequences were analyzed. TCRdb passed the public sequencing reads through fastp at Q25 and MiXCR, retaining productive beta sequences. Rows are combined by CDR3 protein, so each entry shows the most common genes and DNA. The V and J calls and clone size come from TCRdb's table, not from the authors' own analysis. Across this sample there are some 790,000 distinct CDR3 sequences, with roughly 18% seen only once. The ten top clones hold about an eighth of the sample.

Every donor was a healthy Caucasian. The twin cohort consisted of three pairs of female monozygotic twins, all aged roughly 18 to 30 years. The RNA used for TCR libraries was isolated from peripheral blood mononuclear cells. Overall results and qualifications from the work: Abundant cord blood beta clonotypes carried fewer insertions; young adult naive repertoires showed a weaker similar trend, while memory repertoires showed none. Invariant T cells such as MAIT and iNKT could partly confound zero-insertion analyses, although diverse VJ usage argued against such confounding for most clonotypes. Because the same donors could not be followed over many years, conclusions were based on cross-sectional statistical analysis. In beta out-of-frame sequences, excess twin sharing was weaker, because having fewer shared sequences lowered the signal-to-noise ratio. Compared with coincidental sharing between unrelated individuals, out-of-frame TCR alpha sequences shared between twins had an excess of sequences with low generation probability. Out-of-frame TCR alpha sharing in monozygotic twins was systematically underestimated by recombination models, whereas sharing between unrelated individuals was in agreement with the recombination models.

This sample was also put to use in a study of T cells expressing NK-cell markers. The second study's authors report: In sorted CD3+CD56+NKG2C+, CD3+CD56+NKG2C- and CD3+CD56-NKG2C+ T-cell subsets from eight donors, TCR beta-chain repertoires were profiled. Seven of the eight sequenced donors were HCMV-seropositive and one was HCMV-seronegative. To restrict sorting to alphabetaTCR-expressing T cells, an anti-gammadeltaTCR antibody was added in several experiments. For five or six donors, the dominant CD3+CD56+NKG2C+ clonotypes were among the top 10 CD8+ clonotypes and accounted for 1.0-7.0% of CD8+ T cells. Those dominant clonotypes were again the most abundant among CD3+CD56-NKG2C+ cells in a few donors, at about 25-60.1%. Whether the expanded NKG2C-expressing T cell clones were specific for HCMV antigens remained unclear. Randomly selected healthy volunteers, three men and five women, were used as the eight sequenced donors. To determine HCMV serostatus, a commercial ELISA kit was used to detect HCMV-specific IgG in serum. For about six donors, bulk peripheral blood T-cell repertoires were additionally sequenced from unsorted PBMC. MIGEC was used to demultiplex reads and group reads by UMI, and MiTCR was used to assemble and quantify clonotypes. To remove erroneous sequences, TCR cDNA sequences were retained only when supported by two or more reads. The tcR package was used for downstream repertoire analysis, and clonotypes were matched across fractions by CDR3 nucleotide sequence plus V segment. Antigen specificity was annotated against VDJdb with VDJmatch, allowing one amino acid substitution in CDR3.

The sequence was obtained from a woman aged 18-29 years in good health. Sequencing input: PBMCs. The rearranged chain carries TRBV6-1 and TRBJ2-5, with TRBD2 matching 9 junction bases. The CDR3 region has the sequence CAVRGRGGETQYF. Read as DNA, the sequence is TGTGCTGTCCGGGGGCGGGGGGGAGAGACCCAGTACTTC.